This TCR beta chain came from a study of blood T cell repertoires in COVID-19. Looked up from germline, CDR1 is SNHLY and CDR2 is FYNNEI. This CDR3 is built from 13 residues. V was pared by 10 bases and J by 3 bases, with 8 bases of the junction left unmatched. Clones were sequenced by immunoSEQ multiplex PCR, and TCRdb holds only the in-frame ones, with some missing. The sample has around 230,000 clones; under 90% are singletons. Sequenced sample: peripheral blood. The TCR comes from a woman between 40 and 50 years old with active or convalescent COVID-19. The chain carries TRBV2 and TRBJ1-2; TRBD1 agrees at 7 bases. CDR3 residues: CAKNRGQDYGYTF. The CDR3 bases are TGTGCCAAAAACAGGGGCCAAGACTATGGCTACACCTTC.